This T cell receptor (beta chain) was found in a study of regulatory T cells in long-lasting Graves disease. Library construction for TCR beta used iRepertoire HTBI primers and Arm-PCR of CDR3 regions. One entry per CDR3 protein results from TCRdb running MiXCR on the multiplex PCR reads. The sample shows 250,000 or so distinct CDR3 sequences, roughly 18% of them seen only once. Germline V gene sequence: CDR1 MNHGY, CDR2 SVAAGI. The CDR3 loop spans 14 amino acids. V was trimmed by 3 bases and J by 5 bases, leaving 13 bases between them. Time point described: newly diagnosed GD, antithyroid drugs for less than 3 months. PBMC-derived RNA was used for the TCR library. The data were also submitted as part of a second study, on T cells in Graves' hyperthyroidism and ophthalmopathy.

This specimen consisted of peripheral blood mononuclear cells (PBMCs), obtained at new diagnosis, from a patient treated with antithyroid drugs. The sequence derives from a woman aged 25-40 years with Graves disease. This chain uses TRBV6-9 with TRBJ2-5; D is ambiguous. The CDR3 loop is CASSYPDHGETQYF. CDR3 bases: TGTGCCAGCAGTTACCCGGACCACGGGGAGACCCAGTACTTC.